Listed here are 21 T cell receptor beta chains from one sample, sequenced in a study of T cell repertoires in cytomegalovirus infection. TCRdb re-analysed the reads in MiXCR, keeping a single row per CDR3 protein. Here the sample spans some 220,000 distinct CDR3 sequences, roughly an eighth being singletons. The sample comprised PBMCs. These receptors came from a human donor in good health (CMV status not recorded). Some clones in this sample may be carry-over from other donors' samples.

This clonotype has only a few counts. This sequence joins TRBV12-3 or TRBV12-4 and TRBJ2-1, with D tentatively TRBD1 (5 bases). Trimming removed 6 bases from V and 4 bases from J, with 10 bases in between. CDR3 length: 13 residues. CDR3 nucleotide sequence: TGTGCCAGCAGACGTGACAGTTACAATGAGCAGTTCTTC. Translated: CASRRDSYNEQFF.

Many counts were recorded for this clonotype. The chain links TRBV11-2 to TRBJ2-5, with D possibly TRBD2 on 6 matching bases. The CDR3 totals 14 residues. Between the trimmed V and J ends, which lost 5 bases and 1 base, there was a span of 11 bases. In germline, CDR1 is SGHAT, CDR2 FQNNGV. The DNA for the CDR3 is TGTGCCAGCAGCACTTCGACTAGCCAAGAGACCCAGTACTTC. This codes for CASSTSTSQETQYF. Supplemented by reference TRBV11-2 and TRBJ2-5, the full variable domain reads EAGVAQSPRYKIIEKRQSVAFWCNPISGHATLYWYQQILGQGPKLLIQFQNNGVVDDSQLPKDRFSAERLKGVDSTLKIQPAKLEDSAVYLCASSTSTSQETQYFGPGTRLLVL.

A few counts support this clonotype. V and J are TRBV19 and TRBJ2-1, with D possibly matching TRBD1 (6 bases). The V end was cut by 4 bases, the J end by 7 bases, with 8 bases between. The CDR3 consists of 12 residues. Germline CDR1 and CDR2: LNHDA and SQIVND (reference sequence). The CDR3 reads CASSTTGNEQFF. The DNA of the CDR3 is TGTGCCAGTAGTACCACAGGGAATGAGCAGTTCTTC. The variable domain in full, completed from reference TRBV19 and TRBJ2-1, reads DGGITQSPKYLFRKEGQNVTLSCEQNLNHDAMYWYRQDPGQGLRLIYYSQIVNDFQKGDIAEGYSVSREKKESFPLTVTSAQKNPTAFYLCASSTTGNEQFFGPGTRLTVL.

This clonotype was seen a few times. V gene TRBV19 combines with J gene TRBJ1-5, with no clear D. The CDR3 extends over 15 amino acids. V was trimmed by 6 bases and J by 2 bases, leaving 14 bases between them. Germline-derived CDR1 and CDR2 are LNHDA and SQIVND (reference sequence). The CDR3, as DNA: TGTGCCAGTAGGAGGGAAAATGTGGGCAATCAGCCCCAGCATTTT. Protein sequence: CASRRENVGNQPQHF. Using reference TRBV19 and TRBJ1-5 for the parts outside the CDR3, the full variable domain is DGGITQSPKYLFRKEGQNVTLSCEQNLNHDAMYWYRQDPGQGLRLIYYSQIVNDFQKGDIAEGYSVSREKKESFPLTVTSAQKNPTAFYLCASRRENVGNQPQHFGDGTRLSIL.

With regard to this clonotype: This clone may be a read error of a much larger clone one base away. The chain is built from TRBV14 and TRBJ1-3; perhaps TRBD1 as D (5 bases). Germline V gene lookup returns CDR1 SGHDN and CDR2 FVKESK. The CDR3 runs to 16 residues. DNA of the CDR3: TGTGCCAGCAGCCAAGAAGGAGGCCCGGGGGGAAACGCCATATATTTT. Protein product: CASSQEGGPGGNAIYF.

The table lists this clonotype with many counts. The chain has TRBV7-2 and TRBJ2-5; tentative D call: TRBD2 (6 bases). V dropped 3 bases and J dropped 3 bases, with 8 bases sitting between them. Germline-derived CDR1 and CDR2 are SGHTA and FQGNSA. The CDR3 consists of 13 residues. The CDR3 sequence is CASSLLAEETQYF. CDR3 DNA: TGTGCCAGCAGCTTGTTAGCGGAAGAGACCCAGTACTTC.

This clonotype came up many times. CDR3 in amino acids: CASSLSSPVVETQYF. The DNA for the CDR3 is TGCGCCAGCAGCTTGTCATCTCCGGTGGTGGAGACCCAGTACTTC. The chain uses TRBV5-1 and TRBJ2-5; D uncertain. Trimming removed 1 base at V and 5 bases at J, with 15 bases between. The germline CDR1 and CDR2 sequences are SGHRS and YFSETQ. The CDR3 runs 15 residues.

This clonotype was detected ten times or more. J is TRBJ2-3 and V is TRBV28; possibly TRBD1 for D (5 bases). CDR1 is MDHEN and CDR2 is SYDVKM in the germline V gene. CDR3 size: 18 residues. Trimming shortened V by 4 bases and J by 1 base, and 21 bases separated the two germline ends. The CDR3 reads CASSSRPIQGWGTDTQYF. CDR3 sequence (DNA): TGTGCCAGCAGTTCAAGGCCAATCCAGGGTTGGGGCACAGATACGCAGTATTTT.

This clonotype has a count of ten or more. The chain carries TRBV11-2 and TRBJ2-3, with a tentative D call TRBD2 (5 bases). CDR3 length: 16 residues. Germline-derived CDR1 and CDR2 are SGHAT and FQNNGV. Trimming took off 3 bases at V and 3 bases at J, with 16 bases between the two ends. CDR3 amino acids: CASSLNLGSGTDTQYF. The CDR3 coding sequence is TGTGCCAGCAGCTTGAATCTGGGCTCGGGGACAGATACGCAGTATTTT.

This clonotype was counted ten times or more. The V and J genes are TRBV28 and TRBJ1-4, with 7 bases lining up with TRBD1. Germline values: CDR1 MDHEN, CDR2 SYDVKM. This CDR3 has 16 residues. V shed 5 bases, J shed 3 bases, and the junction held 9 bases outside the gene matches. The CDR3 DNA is TGTGCCAGCAGTCATCACACAGGGGCGGCTAATGAAAAACTGTTTTTT. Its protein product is CASSHHTGAANEKLFF.

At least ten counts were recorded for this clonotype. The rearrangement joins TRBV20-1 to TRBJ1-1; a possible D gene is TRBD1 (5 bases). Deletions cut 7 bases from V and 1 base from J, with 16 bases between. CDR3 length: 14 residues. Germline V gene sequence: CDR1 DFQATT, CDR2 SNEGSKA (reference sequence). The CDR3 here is CSVFSGTTNTEAFF. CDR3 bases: TGCAGTGTATTCTCCGGGACCACGAACACTGAAGCTTTCTTT.

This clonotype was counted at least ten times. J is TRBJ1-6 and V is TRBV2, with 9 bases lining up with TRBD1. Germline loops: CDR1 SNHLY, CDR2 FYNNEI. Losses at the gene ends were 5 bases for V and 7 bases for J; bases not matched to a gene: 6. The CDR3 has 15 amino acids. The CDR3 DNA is TGTGCCAGCAGTCTGGACAGGGGTCAGAATTCACCCCTCCACTTT. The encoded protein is CASSLDRGQNSPLHF.

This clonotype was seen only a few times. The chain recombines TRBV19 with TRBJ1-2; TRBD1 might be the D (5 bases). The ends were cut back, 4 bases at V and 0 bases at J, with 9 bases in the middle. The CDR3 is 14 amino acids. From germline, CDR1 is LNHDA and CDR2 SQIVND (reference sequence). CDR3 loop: CASSTGHSNYGYTF. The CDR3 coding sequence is TGTGCCAGTAGTACAGGGCATTCTAACTATGGCTACACCTTC.

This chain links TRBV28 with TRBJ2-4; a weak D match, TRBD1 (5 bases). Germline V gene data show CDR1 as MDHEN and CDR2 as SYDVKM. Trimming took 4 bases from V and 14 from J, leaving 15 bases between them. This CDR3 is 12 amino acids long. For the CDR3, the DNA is TGTGCCAGCAGTTCCATCCCGACAGAAGAGTACTTC. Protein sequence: CASSSIPTEEYF.

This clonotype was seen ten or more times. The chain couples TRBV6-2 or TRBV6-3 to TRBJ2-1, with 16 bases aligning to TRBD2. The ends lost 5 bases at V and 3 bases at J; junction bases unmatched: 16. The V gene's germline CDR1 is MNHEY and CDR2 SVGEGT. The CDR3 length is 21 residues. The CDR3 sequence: CASSGKPAGTSGRVRYNEQFF. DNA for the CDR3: TGTGCCAGCAGTGGAAAGCCGGCCGGGACTAGCGGGAGGGTACGCTACAATGAGCAGTTCTTC.

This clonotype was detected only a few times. CDR3 coding DNA: TGTGCCAGCAGCGTAGAGTCCAGGGTAGGAGAGACCCAGTACTTC. This gives the protein CASSVESRVGETQYF. The rearrangement joins TRBV9 to TRBJ2-5; D is perhaps TRBD1 (5 bases). CDR3 length: 15 amino acids. Trimming left V 0 bases short and J 4 bases short, with 13 bases between. Germline lookup yields CDR1 SGDLS and CDR2 YYNGEE.

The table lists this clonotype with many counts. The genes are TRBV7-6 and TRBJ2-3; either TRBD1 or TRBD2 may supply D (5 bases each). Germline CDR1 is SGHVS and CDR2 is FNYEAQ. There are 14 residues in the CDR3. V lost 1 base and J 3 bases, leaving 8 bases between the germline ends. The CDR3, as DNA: TGTGCCAGCAGCTTAGGTTGGGGGACAGATACGCAGTATTTT. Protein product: CASSLGWGTDTQYF.

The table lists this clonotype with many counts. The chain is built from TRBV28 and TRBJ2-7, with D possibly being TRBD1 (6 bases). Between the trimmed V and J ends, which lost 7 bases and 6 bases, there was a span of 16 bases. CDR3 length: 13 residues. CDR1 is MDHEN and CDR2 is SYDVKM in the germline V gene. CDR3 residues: CASTPGTRREQYF. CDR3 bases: TGTGCCAGCACACCCGGGACAAGACGCGAGCAGTACTTC.

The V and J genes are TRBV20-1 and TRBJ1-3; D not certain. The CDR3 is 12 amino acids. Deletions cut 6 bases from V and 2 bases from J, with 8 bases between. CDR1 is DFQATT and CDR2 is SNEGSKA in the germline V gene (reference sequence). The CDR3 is CSARAPGNTIYF. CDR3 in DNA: TGCAGTGCGAGGGCACCTGGAAACACCATATATTTT.

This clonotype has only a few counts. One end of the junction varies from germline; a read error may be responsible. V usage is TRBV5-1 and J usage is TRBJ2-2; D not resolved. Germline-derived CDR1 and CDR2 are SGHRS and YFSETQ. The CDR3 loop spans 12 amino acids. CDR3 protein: CASTLGTGELFF. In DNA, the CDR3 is TGCGCCAGCACCTTGGGCACCGGGGAGCTGTTTTTT.

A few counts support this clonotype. CDR3: CATRGDTYEQYF. DNA for the CDR3: TGTGCCACCAGGGGTGACACATACGAGCAGTACTTC. The chain employs TRBV24-1 and TRBJ2-7; D is unresolved. The CDR3 loop spans 12 amino acids. V dropped 7 bases and J dropped 4 bases, with 10 bases sitting between them. Germline assignment: CDR1 KGHDR and CDR2 SFDVKD.